This T cell receptor beta chain was sequenced during a study of T cell responses to AZD1222 COVID-19 vaccine. Study overall: Pooled in the analysis were second doses at about 4 or about 12 weeks. Study outcomes and limitations: Most donors were white British, females outnumbered males, and clonal diversity was possibly underestimated. Vaccination with two AZD1222 doses was followed by a rise in Spike-specific TCR breadth and depth.

Repertoires were generated with immunoSEQ multiplex PCR, while TCRdb's copy carries only in-frame clones and drops some. The sample has roughly 120,000 clones, less than 95% seen once. On this clone: Its antigen is unidentified.

V was trimmed by 2 bases and J by 0 bases, leaving 16 bases between them. This CDR3 is built from 18 residues. From germline, CDR1 is SGHVS and CDR2 FNYEAQ. The specimen was peripheral blood, collected on day 0 of AZD1222 vaccination. The source is an adult in good health. The V call is TRBV7-6, the J call TRBJ2-2; the D call may be TRBD1 or TRBD2 (5 bases each). Written as DNA, the CDR3 is TGTGCCAGCAGCTTACTTCCGGGACCCCCCGCGAACACCGGGGAGCTGTTTTTT. Translation gives CASSLLPGPPANTGELFF.